This T cell receptor (beta chain) was found in a study of molecular identifiers for immune sequencing clone quantification. At least ten counts were recorded for this clonotype. Deletions cut 5 bases from V and 3 bases from J, with 16 bases between. Germline V CDR1 and CDR2: SEHNR, FQNEAQ (reference sequence). The CDR3 spans 15 residues. TCRdb re-derived calls from the PCR reads in MiXCR, one entry per CDR3 protein. The table shows about 320,000 distinct CDR3 sequences, with over 20% occurring only once. V and J are TRBV7-9 and TRBJ1-1, with TRBD1 as a possible D gene (5 bases). This receptor was identified in a human donor in good health. Some libraries in this study had Jurkat cell RNA spiked in. Sample: naive CD8+ T cells from blood, with Jurkat cell RNA spiked in. Subset noted: FACS-sorted CD8+CD4-CCR7+CD45RA+ naive T cells. The CDR3 DNA sequence: TGTGCCAGCAGCCTTGGGAGGGGCGAGGACACTGAAGCTTTCTTT. Translation gives CASSLGRGEDTEAFF.